The clone carrying this TCR beta chain was found a few times. Its antigen is not known. The data are from a study of T cell repertoires in cytomegalovirus infection. Study information: Carrying CMV and the relevant HLA type showed in public TCR beta signatures.

TCRdb re-derived calls from the reads in MiXCR, one entry per CDR3 protein. This repertoire shows approximately 1,000,000 distinct CDR3 sequences, approximately 31% found once; its top ten account for 10% to 15%. Trimming cost V 6 bases and J 3 bases; bases outside gene matches: 9. In germline, CDR1 is SGHVS, CDR2 FNYEAQ. The CDR3 extends over 16 amino acids. Findings and caveats of the study: Summed frequency of shared TCR beta families picked out CMV carriers who also had the relevant HLA. HLA-C-restricted CMV-specific TCR beta clonotypes were dominant in the ex vivo response.

The TCR originated in a human donor in good health (CMV status not recorded). Some clones in this sample may be carry-over from other donors' samples. The sequences come from cultured CD8+ T cells from PBMCs, collected from culture after CMV antigen stimulation. V and J are TRBV7-6 and TRBJ1-1; 11 bases fit TRBD1. The CDR3 DNA sequence: TGTGCCAGCAGAGACCGGGACAGGGGGTTGTACACTGAAGCTTTCTTT. It codes for CASRDRDRGLYTEAFF.